A selection of T cell receptor beta chains follows, all from one sample in a study of blood T cell repertoires in COVID-19. Repertoires were generated with immunoSEQ multiplex PCR, while TCRdb's copy carries only in-frame clones and drops some. The sample lists tens of thousands of clones, 65% to 85% occurring once. The material sequenced was peripheral blood. Receptors originate from a man between 65 and 79 years old with active or convalescent COVID-19. Each CDR3 is given with its conserved first and last residue. Each record gives: J gene, V gene, D gene, clone size, CDR3 DNA, CDR3 protein. D genes are given only for firm matches. Some rows mark clone size as missing; the rest say once, few, many or name a class of expanded clone.

j_call: TRBJ2-7; v_call: TRBV10-3; d_call: NA; clone_size: NA; cdr3_nt: TGTGCCATCAGTGAGTCGAATAGCGGAGAGCAGTACTTC; cdr3_aa: CAISESNSGEQYF
j_call: TRBJ1-2; v_call: TRBV10-3; d_call: NA; clone_size: NA; cdr3_nt: TGTGCCGCCTCGCCTGCGGGTGACTATGGCTACACCTTC; cdr3_aa: CAASPAGDYGYTF
j_call: TRBJ1-2; v_call: TRBV24-1; d_call: NA; clone_size: NA; cdr3_nt: TGTGCCACCCGAGGGAAGGGGACTGAAGAAGGCTACACCTTC; cdr3_aa: CATRGKGTEEGYTF
j_call: TRBJ2-1; v_call: TRBV11-3; d_call: NA; clone_size: NA; cdr3_nt: TGTGCCAGCAGCTTCGACAGGTACAATGAGCAGTTCTTC; cdr3_aa: CASSFDRYNEQFF
j_call: TRBJ1-5; v_call: TRBV10-3; d_call: NA; clone_size: NA; cdr3_nt: NA; cdr3_aa: CAISESGTRTGQPLWQPQHF
j_call: TRBJ1-3; v_call: TRBV3-1/TRBV3-2; d_call: TRBD1; clone_size: NA; cdr3_nt: TGTGCCAGCAGCCATAGACAGGGGGCAGTGTCTGGAAACACCATATATTTT; cdr3_aa: CASSHRQGAVSGNTIYF
j_call: TRBJ1-1; v_call: TRBV7-9; d_call: TRBD1; clone_size: once; cdr3_nt: TGTGCCAGCAGCTCCAGGGGGCTTTTCACTGAAGCTTTCTTT; cdr3_aa: CASSSRGLFTEAFF
j_call: TRBJ2-7; v_call: TRBV30; d_call: NA; clone_size: once; cdr3_nt: TGTGCCTGGAGTGTAAAGGGGTCCTACGAGCAGTACTTC; cdr3_aa: CAWSVKGSYEQYF
j_call: TRBJ2-7; v_call: TRBV7-2; d_call: NA; clone_size: few; cdr3_nt: TGTGCCAGCAGCTTAGTTTTGAGCTCTTCCTACGAGCAGTACTTC; cdr3_aa: CASSLVLSSSYEQYF
j_call: TRBJ1-4; v_call: TRBV10-3; d_call: TRBD1; clone_size: few; cdr3_nt: TGTGCCATCAGTGGGGCGACAGGGAGTAATGAAAAACTGTTTTTT; cdr3_aa: CAISGATGSNEKLFF
j_call: TRBJ1-6; v_call: TRBV7-9; d_call: TRBD1; clone_size: NA; cdr3_nt: TGTGCCAGCATGAAGGGACAGGTGGAGAATTCACCCCTCCACTTT; cdr3_aa: CASMKGQVENSPLHF
j_call: TRBJ2-3; v_call: TRBV29-1; d_call: NA; clone_size: NA; cdr3_nt: TGCAGCGCCCTCAGGGCAGATACGCAGTATTTT; cdr3_aa: CSALRADTQYF
j_call: TRBJ2-2; v_call: TRBV28; d_call: TRBD2; clone_size: many; cdr3_nt: TGTGCCAGCACGGGGGGTCGATACGGGGAGCTGTTTTTT; cdr3_aa: CASTGGRYGELFF
j_call: TRBJ2-1; v_call: TRBV30; d_call: NA; clone_size: NA; cdr3_nt: TGTGCCTGGAGTGCATCTCCAGGGTCTGATGAGCAGTTCTTC; cdr3_aa: CAWSASPGSDEQFF
j_call: TRBJ2-1; v_call: TRBV7-2; d_call: TRBD2; clone_size: once; cdr3_nt: TGTGCCAGCAGCTTAGCAGGTGCGGGGGTTAATGAGCAGTTCTTC; cdr3_aa: CASSLAGAGVNEQFF
j_call: TRBJ2-2; v_call: TRBV19; d_call: TRBD1; clone_size: few; cdr3_nt: TGTGCCAGCTCAATGGACAGGGGACTTACCGGGGAGCTGTTTTTT; cdr3_aa: CASSMDRGLTGELFF
j_call: TRBJ2-3; v_call: TRBV18; d_call: NA; clone_size: NA; cdr3_nt: TGTGCCAGCCTCAGGGTAGATACGCAGTATTTT; cdr3_aa: CASLRVDTQYF
j_call: TRBJ1-5; v_call: TRBV5-6; d_call: TRBD1; clone_size: NA; cdr3_nt: TGTGCCAGCAGCTTTACAGGGGGCAATCAGCCCCAGCATTTT; cdr3_aa: CASSFTGGNQPQHF
j_call: TRBJ1-4; v_call: TRBV10-1; d_call: NA; clone_size: NA; cdr3_nt: TGCGCCACCGCGCCGGGTGAAAAACTGTTTTTT; cdr3_aa: CATAPGEKLFF
j_call: TRBJ2-3; v_call: TRBV7-6; d_call: NA; clone_size: few; cdr3_nt: TGTGCCAGCAGCAAGGGGCCGGACCCAATGTCTGATACGCAGTATTTT; cdr3_aa: CASSKGPDPMSDTQYF
j_call: TRBJ2-5; v_call: TRBV9; d_call: TRBD2; clone_size: once; cdr3_nt: TGTGCCAGCGGGTACGGGGGGGGGACCCAGTACTTC; cdr3_aa: CASGYGGGTQYF
j_call: TRBJ2-7; v_call: TRBV5-1; d_call: NA; clone_size: NA; cdr3_nt: TGCGCCAGCAGCGGGGAGTACGAGCAGTACTTC; cdr3_aa: CASSGEYEQYF
j_call: TRBJ2-5; v_call: TRBV4-2; d_call: TRBD2; clone_size: NA; cdr3_nt: TGTGCCAGCAGCCAGGCCGGACTAGCGGGGGGGGCCCACGGTGAGACCCAGTACTTC; cdr3_aa: CASSQAGLAGGAHGETQYF
j_call: TRBJ1-1; v_call: TRBV4-2; d_call: NA; clone_size: NA; cdr3_nt: TGTGCCAGCAGCGACTACAGGGCTTTGAACACTGAAGCTTTCTTT; cdr3_aa: CASSDYRALNTEAFF
j_call: TRBJ2-1; v_call: TRBV30; d_call: NA; clone_size: NA; cdr3_nt: TGTGCCTGGAGTGTTACGGGGGACAATGAGCAGTTCTTC; cdr3_aa: CAWSVTGDNEQFF
j_call: TRBJ1-5; v_call: TRBV3-1/TRBV3-2; d_call: NA; clone_size: NA; cdr3_nt: TGTGCCAGCAGCCAAGGGCCTCCCGGGGATCAGCCCCAGCATTTT; cdr3_aa: CASSQGPPGDQPQHF
j_call: TRBJ2-5; v_call: TRBV5-1; d_call: NA; clone_size: NA; cdr3_nt: TGCGCCAGCAGCTTGCGGGGAGCACTTTGGGAGACCCAGTACTTC; cdr3_aa: CASSLRGALWETQYF
j_call: TRBJ2-2; v_call: TRBV6-1; d_call: TRBD1; clone_size: once; cdr3_nt: TGTGCCAGCAGTGAACCGGGACAGGGGATCCCCGGGGAGCTGTTTTTT; cdr3_aa: CASSEPGQGIPGELFF
j_call: TRBJ1-5; v_call: TRBV6-5; d_call: NA; clone_size: NA; cdr3_nt: TGTGCCAGCAGTTACGGAGGCGTGGATCAGCCCCAGCATTTT; cdr3_aa: CASSYGGVDQPQHF
j_call: TRBJ1-6; v_call: TRBV3-1/TRBV3-2; d_call: NA; clone_size: NA; cdr3_nt: TGTGCCAGCAGTCGACAGGAGTTAAATTCACCCCTCCACTTT; cdr3_aa: CASSRQELNSPLHF
j_call: TRBJ2-1; v_call: TRBV19; d_call: NA; clone_size: once; cdr3_nt: TGTGCCAGTAGCTCTAACACTGGCGGTGCCAATGAGCAGTTCTTC; cdr3_aa: CASSSNTGGANEQFF
j_call: TRBJ1-2; v_call: TRBV3-1/TRBV3-2; d_call: NA; clone_size: NA; cdr3_nt: TGTGCCAGCAGCCAAGGGGCGGAGGGCCGAGGCTACACCTTC; cdr3_aa: CASSQGAEGRGYTF
j_call: TRBJ2-1; v_call: TRBV11-3; d_call: TRBD1; clone_size: NA; cdr3_nt: TGTGCCAGCAGCTTAACAGGGGGCTATGAGCAGTTCTTC; cdr3_aa: CASSLTGGYEQFF
j_call: TRBJ2-3; v_call: TRBV18; d_call: NA; clone_size: NA; cdr3_nt: TGTGCCAGCTCACTCCACCCGGACAGTACAGATACGCAGTATTTT; cdr3_aa: CASSLHPDSTDTQYF
j_call: TRBJ2-2; v_call: TRBV7-8; d_call: NA; clone_size: NA; cdr3_nt: TGTGCCAGCAGCTTATGGAGGGCTCCCGGGGAGCTGTTTTTT; cdr3_aa: CASSLWRAPGELFF
j_call: TRBJ2-1; v_call: TRBV7-6; d_call: NA; clone_size: NA; cdr3_nt: TGTGCCAGCAGCTTAAGCATCGCGAGAGAGCAGTTCTTC; cdr3_aa: CASSLSIAREQFF
j_call: TRBJ2-7; v_call: TRBV21-1; d_call: NA; clone_size: NA; cdr3_nt: TGTGCCAGCAGCAAAGGGACAGGGGGCTACGAGCAGTACTTC; cdr3_aa: CASSKGTGGYEQYF
j_call: TRBJ1-5; v_call: TRBV10-3; d_call: TRBD1; clone_size: NA; cdr3_nt: TGTGCCATCAGTGGGGAGACAGGGGGAAATCAGCCCCAGCATTTT; cdr3_aa: CAISGETGGNQPQHF
j_call: TRBJ1-5; v_call: TRBV18; d_call: NA; clone_size: NA; cdr3_nt: TGTGCCAGCTCACCTGCAGGGGCTCAGCCCCAGCATTTT; cdr3_aa: CASSPAGAQPQHF
j_call: TRBJ1-2; v_call: TRBV11-3; d_call: TRBD1; clone_size: NA; cdr3_nt: TGTGCCAGCAGCGGTGACAGGGGGTATGGCTACACCTTC; cdr3_aa: CASSGDRGYGYTF
j_call: TRBJ1-1; v_call: TRBV6-5; d_call: TRBD1; clone_size: few; cdr3_nt: TGTGCCAGCAGATCAAACAGGGGACCCACTGAAGCTTTCTTT; cdr3_aa: CASRSNRGPTEAFF
j_call: TRBJ1-6; v_call: TRBV14; d_call: TRBD1; clone_size: NA; cdr3_nt: TGTGCCAGCAGCCCAACTGGGACAGCGATATCACCCCTCCACTTT; cdr3_aa: CASSPTGTAISPLHF
j_call: TRBJ2-3; v_call: TRBV5-4; d_call: NA; clone_size: NA; cdr3_nt: TGTGCCAGCAGCGGTACGCCAGCGGATACGCAGTATTTT; cdr3_aa: CASSGTPADTQYF
j_call: TRBJ2-7; v_call: TRBV5-4; d_call: TRBD2; clone_size: once; cdr3_nt: TGTGCCAGCAGCTCCAAACGACTAGCTGGCGAGCAGTACTTC; cdr3_aa: CASSSKRLAGEQYF
j_call: TRBJ2-7; v_call: TRBV7-2; d_call: TRBD1; clone_size: NA; cdr3_nt: TGTGCCAGCAGCTTACAAACAGGGGGGTCCTACGAGCAGTACTTC; cdr3_aa: CASSLQTGGSYEQYF
j_call: TRBJ1-1; v_call: TRBV2; d_call: NA; clone_size: NA; cdr3_nt: TGTGCCAGCCTACAGGAGGGTACTGAAGCTTTCTTT; cdr3_aa: CASLQEGTEAFF
j_call: TRBJ2-2; v_call: TRBV7-3; d_call: TRBD2; clone_size: NA; cdr3_nt: TGTGCCAGCAGCCTCCCGGGACTAGATAGCGGGGAGCTGTTTTTT; cdr3_aa: CASSLPGLDSGELFF
j_call: TRBJ2-7; v_call: TRBV27; d_call: NA; clone_size: once; cdr3_nt: TGTGCCAGCCGGACAGTATATGAGCAGTACTTC; cdr3_aa: CASRTVYEQYF
j_call: TRBJ2-5; v_call: TRBV29-1; d_call: TRBD1; clone_size: NA; cdr3_nt: TGTACAGGGGACCAAGAGACCCAGTACTTC; cdr3_aa: CTGDQETQYF
j_call: TRBJ2-3; v_call: TRBV19; d_call: TRBD2; clone_size: NA; cdr3_nt: TGTGCCAGTATGGAGCGGGGGCTAACAGATACGCAGTATTTT; cdr3_aa: CASMERGLTDTQYF
j_call: TRBJ2-3; v_call: TRBV2; d_call: NA; clone_size: NA; cdr3_nt: TGTGCCAGCAGGGCCGAACCAGATACGCAGTATTTT; cdr3_aa: CASRAEPDTQYF
j_call: TRBJ1-2; v_call: TRBV3-1/TRBV3-2; d_call: NA; clone_size: NA; cdr3_nt: TGTGCCAGCAGCCAAACCTCGGGGGGGCAGGAGGGCTACACCTTC; cdr3_aa: CASSQTSGGQEGYTF
j_call: TRBJ1-5; v_call: TRBV6-5; d_call: TRBD1; clone_size: NA; cdr3_nt: TGTGCCAGCTGCCGTGGGACAGATAGCAATCAGCCCCAGCATTTT; cdr3_aa: CASCRGTDSNQPQHF